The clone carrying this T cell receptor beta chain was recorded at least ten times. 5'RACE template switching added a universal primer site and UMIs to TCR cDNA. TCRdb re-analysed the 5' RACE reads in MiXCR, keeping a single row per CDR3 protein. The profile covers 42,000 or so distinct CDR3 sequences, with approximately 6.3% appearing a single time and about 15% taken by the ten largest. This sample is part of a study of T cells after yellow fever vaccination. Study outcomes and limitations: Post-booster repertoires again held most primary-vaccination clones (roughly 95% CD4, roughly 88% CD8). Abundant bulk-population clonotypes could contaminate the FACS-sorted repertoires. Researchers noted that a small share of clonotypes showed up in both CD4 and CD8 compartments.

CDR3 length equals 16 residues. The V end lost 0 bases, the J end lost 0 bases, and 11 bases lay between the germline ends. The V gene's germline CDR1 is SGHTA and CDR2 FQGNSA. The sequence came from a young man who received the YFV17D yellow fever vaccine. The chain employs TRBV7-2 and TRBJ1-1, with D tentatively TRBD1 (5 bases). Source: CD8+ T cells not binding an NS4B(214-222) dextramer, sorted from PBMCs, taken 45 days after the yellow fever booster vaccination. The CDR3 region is CASSLATDRVNTEAFF. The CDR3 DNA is TGTGCCAGCAGCTTAGCGACCGACAGAGTGAACACTGAAGCTTTCTTT.